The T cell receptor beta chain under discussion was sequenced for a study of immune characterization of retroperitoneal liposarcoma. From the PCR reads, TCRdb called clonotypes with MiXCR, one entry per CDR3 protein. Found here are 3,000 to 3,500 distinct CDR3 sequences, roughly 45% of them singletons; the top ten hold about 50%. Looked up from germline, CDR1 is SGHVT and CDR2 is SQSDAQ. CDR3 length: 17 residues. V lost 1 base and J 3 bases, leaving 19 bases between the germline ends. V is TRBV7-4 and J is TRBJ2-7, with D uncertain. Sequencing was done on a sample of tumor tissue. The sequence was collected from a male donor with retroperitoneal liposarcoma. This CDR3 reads CASSLDAAESYRYEQYF. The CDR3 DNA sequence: TGTGCCAGCAGCTTAGACGCCGCAGAGTCCTACCGCTACGAGCAGTACTTC.